This T cell receptor beta chain was found in a study of blood T cell repertoires in COVID-19. Study information: Researchers got acute and convalescent COVID-19 samples from the United States, Italy and Spain. PBMCs, B-cell-depleted T cells, or T cells were the source of the cDNA or gDNA that made up the material.

V lost 5 bases to trimming and J lost 0 bases, with 13 bases between them. The CDR3 consists of 15 residues. Germline V gives CDR1 MNHEY, CDR2 SVGAGI. In the study's own analysis: Nucleated cell counts were estimated from reference gene primer amplification. Sequenced by immunoSEQ multiplex PCR; TCRdb stores in-frame clones only, minus some. V and J calls and clone size are copied from that table; D and trimming were computed from the DNA. This table holds 200,000 to 250,000 clones, around 83% found once. The sequenced sample was peripheral blood. This sequence was found in a woman aged 40 to 50 who had recovered from COVID-19. This chain links TRBV6-5 with TRBJ1-2, with D possibly TRBD1 on 5 matching bases. The CDR3 DNA sequence: TGTGCCAGCAGTCCACAGGCGTTAGCTAACTATGGCTACACCTTC. Amino acids: CASSPQALANYGYTF.